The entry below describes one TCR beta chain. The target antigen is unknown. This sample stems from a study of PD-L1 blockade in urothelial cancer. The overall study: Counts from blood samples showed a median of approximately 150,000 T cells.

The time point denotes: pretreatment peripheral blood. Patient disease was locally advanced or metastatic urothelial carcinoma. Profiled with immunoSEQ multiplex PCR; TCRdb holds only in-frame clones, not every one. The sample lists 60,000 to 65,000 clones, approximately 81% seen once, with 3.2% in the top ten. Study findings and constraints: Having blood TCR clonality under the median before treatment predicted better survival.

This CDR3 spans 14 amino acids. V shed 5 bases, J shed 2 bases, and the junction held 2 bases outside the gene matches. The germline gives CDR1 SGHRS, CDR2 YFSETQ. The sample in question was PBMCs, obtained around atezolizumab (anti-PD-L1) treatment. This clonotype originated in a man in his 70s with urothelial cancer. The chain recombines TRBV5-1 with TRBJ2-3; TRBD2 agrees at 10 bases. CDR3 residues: CASSTSGTTDTQYF. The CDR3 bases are TGCGCCAGCAGTACTAGCGGGACCACAGATACGCAGTATTTT.